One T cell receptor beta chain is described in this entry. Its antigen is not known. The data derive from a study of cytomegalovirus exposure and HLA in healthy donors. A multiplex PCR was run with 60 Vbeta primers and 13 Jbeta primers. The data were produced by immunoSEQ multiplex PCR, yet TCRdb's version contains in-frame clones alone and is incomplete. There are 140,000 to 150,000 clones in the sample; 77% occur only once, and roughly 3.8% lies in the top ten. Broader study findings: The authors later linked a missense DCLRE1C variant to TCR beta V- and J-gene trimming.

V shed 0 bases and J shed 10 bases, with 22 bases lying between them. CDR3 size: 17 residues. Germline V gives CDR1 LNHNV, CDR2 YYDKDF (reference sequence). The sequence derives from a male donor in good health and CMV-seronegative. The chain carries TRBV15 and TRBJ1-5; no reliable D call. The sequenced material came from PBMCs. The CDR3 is CATSRDLKDPRSEPQHF. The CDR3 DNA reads TGTGCCACCAGCAGAGATCTAAAAGACCCGCGGTCAGAACCCCAGCATTTT.